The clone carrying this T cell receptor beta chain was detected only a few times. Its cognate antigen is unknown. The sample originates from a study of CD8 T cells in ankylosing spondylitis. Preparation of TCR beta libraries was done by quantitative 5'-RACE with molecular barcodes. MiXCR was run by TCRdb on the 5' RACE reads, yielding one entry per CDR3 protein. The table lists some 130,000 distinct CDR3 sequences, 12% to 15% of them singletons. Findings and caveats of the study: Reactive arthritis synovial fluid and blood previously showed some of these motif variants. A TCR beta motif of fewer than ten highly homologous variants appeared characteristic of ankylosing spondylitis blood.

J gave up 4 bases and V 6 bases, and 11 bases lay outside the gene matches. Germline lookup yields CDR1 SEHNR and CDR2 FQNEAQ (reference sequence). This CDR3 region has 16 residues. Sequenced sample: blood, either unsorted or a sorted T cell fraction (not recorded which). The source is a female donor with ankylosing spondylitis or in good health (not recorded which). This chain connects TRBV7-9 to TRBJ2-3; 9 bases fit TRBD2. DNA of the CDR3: TGTGCCAGCAGGCCAACCGGGACTAGCCGGCCAGATACGCAGTATTTT. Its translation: CASRPTGTSRPDTQYF.